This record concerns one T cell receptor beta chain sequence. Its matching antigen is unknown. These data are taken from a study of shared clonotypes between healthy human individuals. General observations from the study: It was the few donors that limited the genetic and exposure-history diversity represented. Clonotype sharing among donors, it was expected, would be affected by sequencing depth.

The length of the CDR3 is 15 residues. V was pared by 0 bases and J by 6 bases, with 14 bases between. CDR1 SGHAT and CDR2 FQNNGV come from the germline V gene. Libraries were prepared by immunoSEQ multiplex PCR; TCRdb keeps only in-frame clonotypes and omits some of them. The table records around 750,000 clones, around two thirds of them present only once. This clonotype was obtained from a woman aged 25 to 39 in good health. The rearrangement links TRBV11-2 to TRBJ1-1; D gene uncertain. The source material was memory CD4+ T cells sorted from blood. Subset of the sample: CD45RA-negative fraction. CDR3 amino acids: CASSLESDRAAEAFF. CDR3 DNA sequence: TGTGCCAGCAGCTTAGAAAGCGACCGGGCTGCTGAAGCTTTCTTT.